Below are 32 T cell receptor beta chains sequenced from a single sample in a study of cytomegalovirus exposure and HLA in healthy donors. Primers for the PCR totalled 60 Vbeta and 13 Jbeta. The assay was immunoSEQ multiplex PCR, and TCRdb's table has in-frame clones only and misses some. The table records about 170,000 clones, 80% to 90% of them present only once. Sequenced sample: PBMCs. The receptors stem from a woman under 30 in good health and CMV-seronegative.

CDR3 in DNA: TGTGCCAGCTCACCAAGAGCCCCTGGAGATTACGAGCAGTACTTC. Its translation is CASSPRAPGDYEQYF. The chain recombines TRBV18 with TRBJ2-7; D is undetermined. The CDR3 has 15 amino acids. The V gene lost 2 bases and the J gene lost 4 bases, with 15 bases spanning the gap. In germline, CDR1 is KGHSH, CDR2 LQKENI.

The CDR3 DNA follows: TGTGCCAGCAGCCCCGCGGAAGGCTATGGCTACACCTTC. Amino acid sequence: CASSPAEGYGYTF. This chain connects TRBV7-9 to TRBJ1-2; D gene uncertain. The CDR3 sequence is 13 residues long. Germline V lookup: CDR1 SEHNR, CDR2 FQNEAQ (reference sequence). Trimming stripped 5 bases from V and 4 bases from J, with 11 bases between.

V and J are TRBV18 and TRBJ1-2, with TRBD1 as a possible D gene (6 bases). Trimming pared 2 bases from V and 4 bases from J, leaving 17 bases between. Germline assignment: CDR1 KGHSH and CDR2 LQKENI. CDR3 length equals 16 residues. CDR3 bases: TGTGCCAGCTCACCAACGGTATCGGACAGACTCTATGGCTACACCTTC. It codes for CASSPTVSDRLYGYTF.

This clone was seen only a few times. The V call is TRBV28, the J call TRBJ2-3; the D is unclear. The ends were cut back, 1 base at V and 8 bases at J, with 7 bases in the middle. The CDR3 consists of 12 residues. CDR1 MDHEN and CDR2 SYDVKM come from the germline V gene. CDR3 nucleotides: TGTGCCAGCAGTTTATCTAGAGGTACGCAGTATTTT. Protein product: CASSLSRGTQYF.

This clone was seen a few times. V usage is TRBV27 and J usage is TRBJ1-2; 7 nucleotides line up with TRBD1. Germline CDR1 MNHEY, CDR2 SMNVEV (reference sequence). V was pared by 2 bases and J by 5 bases, with 8 bases of the junction left unmatched. The CDR3 has 15 residues. The CDR3 DNA is TGTGCCAGCAGTTTACGGAAGGCCAGGGGGTATGGCTACACCTTC. Translated: CASSLRKARGYGYTF.

As concerns this clone: A junction boundary mismatches the germline segment, possibly from a read error. V gene TRBV7-9 combines with J gene TRBJ1-1; 8 positions agree with TRBD1. Per the germline V gene, CDR1 is SEHNR and CDR2 is FQNEAQ (reference sequence). This CDR3 comprises 17 residues. In DNA, the CDR3 is TGTTCCAGCACTACCGGGTACGAGACAGGGGTTCACACTGAAGCTTTCTTT. It translates to CSSTTGYETGVHTEAFF.

The gene calls are TRBV19 and TRBJ2-7; 7 bases align to TRBD2. The V and J ends lost 3 bases and 2 bases, in that order; junction bases with no gene match: 16. Germline loops: CDR1 LNHDA, CDR2 SQIVND (reference sequence). The CDR3 contains 18 residues. The CDR3 loop reads CASSISGLVRENPYEQYF. The DNA of the CDR3 is TGTGCCAGTAGTATTTCCGGGTTAGTGCGGGAGAATCCCTACGAGCAGTACTTC.

The chain combines TRBV7-9 with TRBJ2-7, with 10 bases that match TRBD1. The CDR3 totals 15 residues. Germline-derived CDR1 and CDR2 are SEHNR and FQNEAQ (reference sequence). Trimming removed 1 base from V and 2 bases from J; junction bases left unmatched: 2. The CDR3 DNA sequence: TGTGCCAGCAGCTTAGAGGGACAGGGGACCTACGAGCAGTACTTC. Encoded protein: CASSLEGQGTYEQYF.

V and J are TRBV28 and TRBJ1-2, with 9 bases matching TRBD1. J was trimmed by 4 bases and V by 6 bases; bases with no gene match: 15. This CDR3 comprises 17 residues. The germline V gene has CDR1 MDHEN and CDR2 SYDVKM. The CDR3 loop reads CASRTGTGWTIIYGYTF. The CDR3 nucleotides read TGTGCCAGCAGGACCGGGACAGGGTGGACGATCATCTATGGCTACACCTTC.

The V call is TRBV7-6, the J call TRBJ1-1, with unresolved D. Trimming left V 5 bases short and J 0 bases short, with 16 bases between. The germline CDR1 and CDR2 sequences are SGHVS and FNYEAQ. The CDR3 covers 16 residues. CDR3 nucleotides: TGTGCCAGCAGCCCTAGACTCGACGGCGTGAACACTGAAGCTTTCTTT. It yields the protein CASSPRLDGVNTEAFF.

The CDR3 coding sequence is TGCGCCAGCAGCTTGGAGGGACAGGGTATCACCGGGGAGCTGTTTTTT. Protein sequence: CASSLEGQGITGELFF. The chain combines TRBV5-1 with TRBJ2-2, with 9 nucleotides matching TRBD1. Trimming cost V 0 bases and J 4 bases; bases outside gene matches: 4. The germline V gene has CDR1 SGHRS and CDR2 YFSETQ. This CDR3 comprises 16 residues.

This chain connects TRBV7-2 to TRBJ1-4; TRBD1 agrees at 7 bases. Germline V CDR1 and CDR2: SGHTA, FQGNSA. The V and J ends lost 1 base and 6 bases, in that order; junction bases with no gene match: 8. The CDR3 loop spans 16 amino acids. The CDR3 sequence is CASSLGLTGFDEKLFF. The CDR3 DNA reads as TGTGCCAGCAGCTTAGGTCTGACAGGGTTTGATGAAAAACTGTTTTTT.

Written as DNA, the CDR3 is TGTGCCAGCAGTTACTCGACTGGCTCTGGAAACACCATATATTTT. Amino acids: CASSYSTGSGNTIYF. The V gene is TRBV6-5, the J gene TRBJ1-3; D gene uncertain. Germline V CDR1 and CDR2: MNHEY, SVGAGI. The V end lost 0 bases, the J end lost 0 bases, and 6 bases lay between the germline ends. The CDR3 is made up of 15 amino acids.

This clone was observed a few times. The chain recombines TRBV15 with TRBJ1-2, with 7 bases fitting TRBD1. Per germline, CDR1 LNHNV and CDR2 YYDKDF (reference sequence). This CDR3 is built from 15 residues. J was trimmed by 4 bases and V by 0 bases; bases with no gene match: 5. For the CDR3, the DNA is TGTGCCACCAGCAGAGAACTCGGGACAGTCTATGGCTACACCTTC. It is translated as CATSRELGTVYGYTF.

The CDR3 DNA reads as TGCGCCAGCAGCTTGGGGGACTCAGCCTACAATGAGCAGTTCTTC. It yields the protein CASSLGDSAYNEQFF. The V and J genes are TRBV5-1 and TRBJ2-1; a possible D gene is TRBD2 (6 bases). Germline V gene sequence: CDR1 SGHRS, CDR2 YFSETQ. The CDR3 runs to 15 residues. V lost 0 bases to trimming and J lost 2 bases, with 9 bases between them.

The chain is built from TRBV4-1 and TRBJ2-7, with TRBD1 matching 9 bases. The germline V gene has CDR1 MGHRA and CDR2 YSYEKL. This CDR3 is 16 amino acids long. V was clipped by 8 bases and J by 3 bases; unmatched bases: 14. The DNA for the CDR3 is TGCGCCAGCTCCCCCCGTACTGGGACAGGGTTCTACGAGCAGTACTTC. This translates into CASSPRTGTGFYEQYF.

This chain's CDR3 is CASSGGNRDLGYEQYF. DNA for the CDR3: TGTGCCAGCAGCGGAGGGAATAGGGATTTGGGGTACGAGCAGTACTTC. The chain joins TRBV9 to TRBJ2-5; tentatively, D is TRBD2 (5 bases). The J call is uncertain, as TRBJ2-7 better fits the DNA end. This CDR3 contains 16 residues. Germline CDR1 is SGDLS and CDR2 is YYNGEE.

The chain recombines TRBV10-2 with TRBJ1-1; D remains ambiguous. The CDR3 extends over 13 amino acids. Germline CDR1 WSHSY, CDR2 SAAADI. The V gene lost 5 bases and the J gene lost 4 bases, with 11 bases spanning the gap. CDR3 protein: CASSPRQTTEAFF. CDR3 DNA: TGCGCCAGCAGTCCTCGACAAACCACTGAAGCTTTCTTT.

The CDR3, as DNA: TGTGCCAGCAGCTTAGGAGGGAGGGTTGGGGGCACTGAAGCTTTCTTT. Translating gives CASSLGGRVGGTEAFF. The V and J genes are TRBV7-8 and TRBJ1-1, with D maybe TRBD1 (5 bases). V was trimmed by 1 base and J by 4 bases, leaving 16 bases between them. CDR1 and CDR2 from the germline V gene are SGHVS and FQNEAQ. The CDR3 is made up of 16 amino acids.

The chain uses TRBV5-1 and TRBJ2-3; TRBD1 matches at 8 bases. Per the germline V gene, CDR1 is SGHRS and CDR2 is YFSETQ. This CDR3 comprises 16 residues. Trimming took 6 bases from V and 1 from J; bases not matched to a gene: 10. As DNA, the CDR3 is TGCGCCAGCACCCATGCAGGGGGCAGAGGCACAGATACGCAGTATTTT. Its protein is CASTHAGGRGTDTQYF.

The chain is built from TRBV5-4 and TRBJ2-7, with unresolved D. The germline V gene has CDR1 SGHNT and CDR2 YYREEE (reference sequence). The V gene lost 3 bases and the J gene lost 4 bases, with 11 bases spanning the gap. The CDR3 is made up of 13 amino acids. CDR3 region: CASSSASGYEQYF. The CDR3 nucleotides are TGTGCCAGCAGCTCCGCCTCGGGTTACGAGCAGTACTTC.

The chain is built from TRBV5-1 and TRBJ2-5, with 12 bases lining up with TRBD1. Germline trimming cut 0 bases from V and 5 bases from J; bases unmatched to any gene: 5. Germline-derived CDR1 and CDR2 are SGHRS and YFSETQ. The CDR3 has 16 residues. The CDR3 here is CASSLEGTGGWETQYF. CDR3 sequence (DNA): TGCGCCAGCAGCTTGGAAGGGACAGGGGGCTGGGAGACCCAGTACTTC.

The chain employs TRBV18 and TRBJ2-2; D call uncertain. This CDR3 has 14 residues. Trimming removed 3 bases from V and 0 bases from J, with 5 bases in between. The V gene's germline CDR1 is KGHSH and CDR2 LQKENI. The CDR3 is CASSPATNTGELFF. For the CDR3, the DNA is TGTGCCAGCTCACCGGCAACGAACACCGGGGAGCTGTTTTTT.

The chain carries TRBV2 and TRBJ2-7, with TRBD2 identical over 12 bases. Per the germline V gene, CDR1 is SNHLY and CDR2 is FYNNEI. V lost 8 bases and J lost 4; bases outside the gene matches: 9. There are 15 residues in the CDR3. For the CDR3, the DNA is TGTGCCAGCGGACTAGCGGGGAAAAGGGAGTACGAGCAGTACTTC. As protein: CASGLAGKREYEQYF. Full variable domain (missing parts from reference TRBV2 and TRBJ2-7): EPEVTQTPSHQVTQMGQEVILRCVPISNHLYFYWYRQILGQKVEFLVSFYNNEISEKSEIFDDQFSVERPDGSNFTLKIRSTKLEDSAMYFCASGLAGKREYEQYFGPGTRLTVT.

Comments on this clone: This same CDR3 is encoded by further DNA sequences in the sample. The chain uses TRBV5-4 and TRBJ2-3; 7 bases match TRBD2. CDR3 length: 15 amino acids. V was pared by 0 bases and J by 3 bases, with 4 bases of the junction left unmatched. The V gene's germline CDR1 is SGHNT and CDR2 YYREEE (reference sequence). The CDR3 nucleotides read TGTGCCAGCAGCTTGGGGCGGGGGACGACAGATACGCAGTATTTT. This sequence encodes CASSLGRGTTDTQYF.

The gene calls are TRBV7-9 and TRBJ2-3; 11 bases agree with TRBD2. V was pared by 8 bases and J by 3 bases, with 7 bases of the junction left unmatched. The germline gives CDR1 SEHNR, CDR2 FQNEAQ (reference sequence). This CDR3 spans 15 amino acids. The CDR3 reads CASHSGRALTDTQYF. The CDR3 coding sequence is TGTGCCAGCCATAGCGGGAGGGCCTTGACAGATACGCAGTATTTT. Full variable domain (rest looked up from reference TRBV7-9 and TRBJ2-3): DTGVSQNPRHKITKRGQNVTFRCDPISEHNRLYWYRQTLGQGPEFLTYFQNEAQLEKSRLLSDRFSAERPKGSFSTLEIQRTEQGDSAMYLCASHSGRALTDTQYFGPGTRLTVL.

The rearrangement links TRBV2 to TRBJ1-1, with D unresolved. Germline V gene lookup returns CDR1 SNHLY and CDR2 FYNNEI. Trimming pared 7 bases from V and 0 bases from J, leaving 12 bases between. This CDR3 region has 14 residues. This CDR3 reads CASKLRGLNTEAFF. The CDR3 DNA sequence: TGTGCCAGCAAACTGAGAGGCCTGAACACTGAAGCTTTCTTT. The variable domain in full, with the rest retrieved from reference TRBV2 and TRBJ1-1, is EPEVTQTPSHQVTQMGQEVILRCVPISNHLYFYWYRQILGQKVEFLVSFYNNEISEKSEIFDDQFSVERPDGSNFTLKIRSTKLEDSAMYFCASKLRGLNTEAFFGQGTRLTVV.

The chain joins TRBV6-4 to TRBJ2-6; no clear D gene. Germline loops: CDR1 MRHNA, CDR2 SNTAGT. The CDR3 sequence is 15 residues long. V was cut by 2 bases and J by 0 bases, with 5 bases left in between. Here the CDR3 reads CASSDSASGANVLTF. Here the CDR3 DNA reads TGTGCCAGCAGTGACAGCGCCTCTGGGGCCAACGTCCTGACTTTC.

The chain's CDR3 is CASSSTSGMPEQYF. CDR3 nucleotide sequence: TGTGCCAGCAGTTCGACTAGCGGGATGCCCGAGCAGTACTTC. V gene TRBV6-5 combines with J gene TRBJ2-7; 11 positions agree with TRBD2. CDR1 is MNHEY, CDR2 SVGAGI, per germline. Trimming removed 4 bases from V and 6 bases from J; junction bases left unmatched: 5. The CDR3 covers 14 residues.

This sequence joins TRBV27 and TRBJ1-3; D ambiguous. The CDR3 length is 13 residues. Looked up from germline, CDR1 is MNHEY and CDR2 is SMNVEV (reference sequence). V dropped 1 base and J dropped 4 bases, with 5 bases sitting between them. The CDR3 protein is CASSLLQGNTIYF. As DNA, the CDR3 is TGTGCCAGCAGTTTATTACAGGGAAACACCATATATTTT.

This clone was counted a single time. This rearrangement joins TRBV9 to TRBJ2-2; 16 bases align to TRBD2. This CDR3 comprises 21 residues. V shed 3 bases, J shed 0 bases, and the junction held 11 bases outside the gene matches. Germline V gives CDR1 SGDLS, CDR2 YYNGEE. CDR3 nucleotides: TGTGCCAGCAGCGAGGGGGATCCGGGACTAGCGGGAGGGCCGAACACCGGGGAGCTGTTTTTT. Amino acids: CASSEGDPGLAGGPNTGELFF.

The chain has TRBV7-8 and TRBJ1-1; 7 nucleotides align to TRBD1. Per germline, CDR1 SGHVS and CDR2 FQNEAQ. Losses at the gene ends were 4 bases for V and 4 bases for J; bases not matched to a gene: 6. This CDR3 has 14 residues. The CDR3 region is CASSSTGEVTEAFF. DNA for the CDR3: TGTGCCAGCAGCTCCACAGGGGAAGTCACTGAAGCTTTCTTT.